Presented here are 10 T cell receptor beta chains from one specimen sequenced in a study of blood T cell repertoires in COVID-19. The table came from immunoSEQ multiplex PCR; TCRdb's copy has only in-frame clones and leaves some out. The sample consists of under 350,000 clones, over 65% of them appearing once. Sequenced input: peripheral blood. These receptors were obtained from a man between 60 and 70 years old who had recovered from COVID-19.

The chain links TRBV30 to TRBJ2-7, with no clear D. The CDR3 is 11 residues long. Germline loops: CDR1 GTSNPN, CDR2 SVGIG (reference sequence). Trimming cost V 0 bases and J 10 bases, with 10 bases left between them. CDR3 DNA sequence: TGTGCCTGGAGTGTAATGGGCCACCAGTACTTC. Translated: CAWSVMGHQYF.

The V and J genes are TRBV7-2 and TRBJ1-4; 9 bases match TRBD1. Germline CDR1 SGHTA, CDR2 FQGNSA. Trimming at V came to 3 bases and at J to 7 bases, leaving 3 bases not matched to a gene. There are 14 residues in the CDR3. The CDR3: CASSLGQGFEKLFF. For the CDR3, the DNA is TGTGCCAGCAGCTTGGGACAGGGATTTGAAAAACTGTTTTTT. Supplemented by reference TRBV7-2 and TRBJ1-4, the full variable domain reads GAGVSQSPSNKVTEKGKDVELRCDPISGHTALYWYRQSLGQGLEFLIYFQGNSAPDKSGLPSDRFSAERTGGSVSTLTIQRTQQEDSAVYLCASSLGQGFEKLFFGSGTQLSVL.

The chain is built from TRBV5-4 and TRBJ2-3; TRBD2 matches 8 bases. CDR3 length: 14 residues. Trimming cost V 4 bases and J 2 bases; bases outside gene matches: 3. CDR1 is SGHNT and CDR2 is YYREEE in the germline V gene (reference sequence). CDR3 protein: CASSRGGNTDTQYF. CDR3 coding DNA: TGTGCCAGCAGCCGGGGGGGCAACACAGATACGCAGTATTTT.

This rearrangement joins TRBV28 to TRBJ2-3, with 9 bases lining up with TRBD2. The J segment lost 4 bases and the V segment lost 4 bases, leaving 21 bases of the junction unmatched. Germline lookup yields CDR1 MDHEN and CDR2 SYDVKM. The CDR3 extends over 20 amino acids. The CDR3 DNA reads TGTGCCAGCAGTTCCCACTCCGTCCCTTGGGGCGGGGGGGCGGCAGATACGCAGTATTTT. Encoded protein: CASSSHSVPWGGGAADTQYF.

The chain couples TRBV3-1 (or the pseudogene TRBV3-2) to TRBJ2-5; TRBD1 agrees at 9 bases. The CDR3 length is 16 residues. Looked up from germline, CDR1 is LGHDT and CDR2 is YNNKEL (reference sequence). With V trimmed by 0 bases and J by 4 bases, 6 bases remained unmatched. The CDR3 spells CASSQEWGQGVETQYF. CDR3 nucleotides: TGTGCCAGCAGCCAAGAGTGGGGACAGGGCGTAGAGACCCAGTACTTC.

The rearrangement uses TRBV7-3 and TRBJ2-7, with D hard to call. This CDR3 has 13 residues. Germline CDR1 and CDR2: SGHTA and FQGTGA. V lost 0 bases and J lost 4, with 7 bases in between. The CDR3 bases are TGTGCCAGCAGCTTAACGCCTAATTACGAGCAGTACTTC. Translating gives CASSLTPNYEQYF.

V usage is TRBV7-2 and J usage is TRBJ2-1; 9 bases are a match to TRBD2. Germline-derived CDR1 and CDR2 are SGHTA and FQGNSA. Trimming cost V 2 bases and J 10 bases; bases outside gene matches: 9. CDR3 length: 15 amino acids. The CDR3 sequence is CASSLTLGLAIEQFF. CDR3 coding DNA: TGTGCCAGCAGCTTAACTTTAGGACTAGCGATAGAGCAGTTCTTC.

The chain combines TRBV18 with TRBJ2-2; no clear D. The CDR3 runs to 15 residues. Trimming took off 3 bases at V and 3 bases at J, with 11 bases between the two ends. CDR1 KGHSH and CDR2 LQKENI come from the germline V gene. The CDR3 is CASSPTKTDTGELFF. Written as DNA, the CDR3 is TGTGCCAGCTCACCGACAAAAACTGACACCGGGGAGCTGTTTTTT.

The chain employs TRBV5-4 and TRBJ1-1; maybe TRBD1 (5 bases). Germline CDR1 reads SGHNT; CDR2 reads YYREEE (reference sequence). This CDR3 has 11 amino acids. V shed 4 bases and J shed 11 bases, with 12 bases lying between them. This CDR3 is CASSRGRDAFF. DNA for the CDR3: TGTGCCAGCAGCAGGGGCAGGGATGCTTTCTTT.

The gene calls are TRBV4-1 and TRBJ1-5, with 7 bases that match TRBD1. This CDR3 has 15 residues. J was trimmed by 4 bases and V by 5 bases; bases with no gene match: 8. CDR1 is MGHRA, CDR2 YSYEKL, per germline. For the CDR3, the DNA is TGCGCCAGCAGCGAATCGGGACAGACTAATCAGCCCCAGCATTTT. It codes for CASSESGQTNQPQHF.